The clone carrying this T cell receptor beta chain was picked up many times. What it binds is not known. The sample originates from a study of glioma-infiltrating T cells. The study, taken as a whole, reports: Very few CDR3 sequences were shared between tissue and blood.

The iRepertoire nested amplicon-rescue multiplex PCR amplified TCR alpha and beta CDR3s from RNA. Tissue mRNA or PBMC total RNA, roughly 100-400 ng, went into one-step reverse transcription and amplification. A single record per CDR3 protein comes from TCRdb applying MiXCR to the multiplex PCR reads. The data show roughly 190,000 distinct CDR3 sequences, 32% seen once. CDR1 is SEHNR and CDR2 is FQNEAQ in the germline V gene (reference sequence). The ends lost 5 bases at V and 0 bases at J; junction bases unmatched: 2. The CDR3 is made up of 15 amino acids. This clonotype was obtained from a human donor with low-grade glioma or glioblastoma, undergoing nonglioma brain surgery, or in good health (not recorded which). The specimen sequenced was glioma tissue, nonneoplastic brain tissue, or PBMCs (not recorded which). The V and J genes are TRBV7-9 and TRBJ2-3, with TRBD2 matching 10 bases. The CDR3 nucleotides read TGTGCCAGCAGCCCGGGACTAGCGAGCACAGATACGCAGTATTTT. Its translation is CASSPGLASTDTQYF.